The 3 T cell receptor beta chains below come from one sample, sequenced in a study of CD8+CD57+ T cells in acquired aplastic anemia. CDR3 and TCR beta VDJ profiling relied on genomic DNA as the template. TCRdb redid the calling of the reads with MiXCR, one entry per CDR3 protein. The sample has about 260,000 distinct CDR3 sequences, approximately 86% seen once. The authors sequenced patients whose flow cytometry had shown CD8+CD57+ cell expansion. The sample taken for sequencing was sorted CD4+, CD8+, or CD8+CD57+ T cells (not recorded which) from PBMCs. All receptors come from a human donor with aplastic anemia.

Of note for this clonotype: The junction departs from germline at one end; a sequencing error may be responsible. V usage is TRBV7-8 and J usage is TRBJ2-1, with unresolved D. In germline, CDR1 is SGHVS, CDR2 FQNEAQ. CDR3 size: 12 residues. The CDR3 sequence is CASSFQPDEPFF. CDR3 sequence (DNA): TGTGCCAGCAGCTTTCAGCCAGACGAGCCATTCTTT.

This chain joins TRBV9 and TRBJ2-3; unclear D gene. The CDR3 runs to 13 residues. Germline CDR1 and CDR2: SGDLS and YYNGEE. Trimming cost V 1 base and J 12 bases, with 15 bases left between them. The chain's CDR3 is CASSVYQTSSQYF. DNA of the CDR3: TGTGCCAGCAGCGTATACCAGACCTCCTCCCAGTATTTT. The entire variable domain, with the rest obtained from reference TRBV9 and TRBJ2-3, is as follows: DSGVTQTPKHLITATGQRVTLRCSPRSGDLSVYWYQQSLDQGLQFLIQYYNGEERAKGNILERFSAQQFPDLHSELNLSSLELGDSALYFCASSVYQTSSQYFGPGTRLTVL.

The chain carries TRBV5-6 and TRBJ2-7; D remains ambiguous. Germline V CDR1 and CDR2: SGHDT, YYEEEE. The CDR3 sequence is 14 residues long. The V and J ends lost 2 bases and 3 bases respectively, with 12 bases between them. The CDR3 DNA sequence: TGTGCCAGCAGCTTCACCGGGCCTTACTACGAGCAGTACTTC. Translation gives CASSFTGPYYEQYF.